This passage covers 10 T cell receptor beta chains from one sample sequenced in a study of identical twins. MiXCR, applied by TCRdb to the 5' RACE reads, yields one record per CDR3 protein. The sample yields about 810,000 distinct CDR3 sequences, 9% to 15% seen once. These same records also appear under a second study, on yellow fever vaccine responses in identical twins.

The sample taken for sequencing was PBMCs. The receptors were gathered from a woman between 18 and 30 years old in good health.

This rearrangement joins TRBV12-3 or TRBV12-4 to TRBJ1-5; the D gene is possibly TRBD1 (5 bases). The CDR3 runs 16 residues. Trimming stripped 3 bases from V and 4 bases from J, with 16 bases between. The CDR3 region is CASSFGVGGGNQPQHF. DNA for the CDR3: TGTGCCAGCAGTTTTGGGGTGGGGGGAGGAAATCAGCCCCAGCATTTT.

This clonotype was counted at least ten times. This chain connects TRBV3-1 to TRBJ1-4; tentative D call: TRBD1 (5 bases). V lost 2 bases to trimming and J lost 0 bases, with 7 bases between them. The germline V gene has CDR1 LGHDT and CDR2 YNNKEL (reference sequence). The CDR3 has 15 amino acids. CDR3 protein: CASSQQGATNEKLFF. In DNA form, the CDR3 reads TGTGCCAGCAGCCAACAGGGTGCAACTAATGAAAAACTGTTTTTT.

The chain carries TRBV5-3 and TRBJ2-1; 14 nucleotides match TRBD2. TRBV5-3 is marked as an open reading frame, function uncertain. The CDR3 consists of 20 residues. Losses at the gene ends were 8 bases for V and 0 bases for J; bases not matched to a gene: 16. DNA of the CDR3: TGTGCCAGGCGCTCCCTCTGGGGACTAGCGGGGGAGAGCTCCTACAATGAGCAGTTCTTC. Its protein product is CARRSLWGLAGESSYNEQFF.

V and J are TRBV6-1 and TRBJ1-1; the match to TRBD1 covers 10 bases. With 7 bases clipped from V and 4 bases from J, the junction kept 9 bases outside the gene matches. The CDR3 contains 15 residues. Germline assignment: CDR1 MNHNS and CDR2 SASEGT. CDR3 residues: CASKKDRGGITEAFF. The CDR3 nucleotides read TGTGCCAGCAAGAAGGACAGGGGGGGTATCACTGAAGCTTTCTTT.

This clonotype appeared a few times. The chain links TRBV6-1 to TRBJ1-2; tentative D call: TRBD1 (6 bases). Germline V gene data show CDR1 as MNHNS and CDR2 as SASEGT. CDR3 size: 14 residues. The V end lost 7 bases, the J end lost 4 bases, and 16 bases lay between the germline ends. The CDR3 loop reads CASTQGGGLYGYTF. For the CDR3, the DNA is TGTGCCAGCACCCAAGGTGGGGGGCTCTATGGCTACACCTTC.

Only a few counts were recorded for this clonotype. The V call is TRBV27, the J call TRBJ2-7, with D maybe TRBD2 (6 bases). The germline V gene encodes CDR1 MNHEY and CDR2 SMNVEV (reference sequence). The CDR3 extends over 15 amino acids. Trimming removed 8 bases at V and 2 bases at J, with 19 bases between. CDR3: CASAPGVAEAYEQYF. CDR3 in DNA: TGTGCCAGCGCCCCGGGAGTAGCGGAGGCCTACGAGCAGTACTTC.

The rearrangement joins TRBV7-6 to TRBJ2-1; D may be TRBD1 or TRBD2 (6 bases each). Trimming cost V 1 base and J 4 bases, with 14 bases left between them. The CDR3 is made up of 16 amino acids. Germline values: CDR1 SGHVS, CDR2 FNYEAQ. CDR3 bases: TGTGCCAGCAGCTTAGTTCGGGGGCACGGGTACAATGAGCAGTTCTTC. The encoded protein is CASSLVRGHGYNEQFF.

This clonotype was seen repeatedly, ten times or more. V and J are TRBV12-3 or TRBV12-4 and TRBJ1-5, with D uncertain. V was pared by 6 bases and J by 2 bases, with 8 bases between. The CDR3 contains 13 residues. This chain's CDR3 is CASSDGGNQPQHF. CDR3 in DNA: TGTGCCAGCAGCGATGGGGGCAATCAGCCCCAGCATTTT.

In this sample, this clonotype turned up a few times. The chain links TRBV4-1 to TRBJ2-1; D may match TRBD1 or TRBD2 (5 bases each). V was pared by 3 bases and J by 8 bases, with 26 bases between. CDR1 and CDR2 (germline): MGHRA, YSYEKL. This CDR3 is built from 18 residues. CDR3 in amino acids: CASSHPRDRGGTQYEQFF. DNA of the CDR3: TGCGCCAGCAGCCATCCCCGGGACCGGGGTGGAACACAGTATGAGCAGTTCTTC.

The CDR3 DNA is TGTGCCAGCAGCCAAGTTCAGGGAGACTTGTTCTCCTACAATGAGCAGTTCTTC. It codes for CASSQVQGDLFSYNEQFF. The chain has TRBV14 and TRBJ2-1; D could derive from TRBD1 or TRBD2 (5 bases each). There are 18 residues in the CDR3. The germline CDR1 and CDR2 sequences are SGHDN and FVKESK. V lost 1 base to trimming and J lost 0 bases, with 16 bases between them. Drawing the rest from reference TRBV14 and TRBJ2-1, the complete variable domain is EAGVTQFPSHSVIEKGQTVTLRCDPISGHDNLYWYRRVMGKEIKFLLHFVKESKQDESGMPNNRFLAERTGGTYSTLKVQPAELEDSGVYFCASSQVQGDLFSYNEQFFGPGTRLTVL.